These T cell receptor beta chains were read from a single sample in a study of T cells in Graves' hyperthyroidism and ophthalmopathy. TCRdb recomputed calls from the multiplex PCR reads with MiXCR, one row per CDR3 protein. This sample has 690,000 or so distinct CDR3 sequences, with roughly a sixth found just once. Sample: blood. All receptors derive from a woman aged 45-59 years with Graves' hyperthyroidism that later progressed to Graves' ophthalmopathy. Each CDR3 is given without its conserved first and last residue. Clone size appears in some rows only: once, few, many, or a class for an expanded clone.

V gene	J gene	clone size	CDR3 protein
TRBV7-9	TRBJ1-6	-	ASSLAGESGSPLH
TRBV20-1	TRBJ1-5	many	SAATGRSNQPQH
TRBV29-1	TRBJ2-1	-	TGGDYNEQF
TRBV3-1	TRBJ1-1	many	ASSHTGTEAF
TRBV14	TRBJ2-3	-	ASSQEIDSSTDTQY
TRBV4-2	TRBJ1-6	-	ASSQGDRVEPPLH
TRBV19	TRBJ1-1	few	ASSLGVAEAF
TRBV6-6	TRBJ2-5	many	ASSYSVEGQETQY
TRBV11-3	TRBJ1-5	many	ASSPGTTPLETQH
TRBV20-1	TRBJ1-1	many	SARDPKTANTEAF
TRBV7-9	TRBJ2-7	-	ASSLGWAYEQY
TRBV25-1	TRBJ2-7	few	ASRESGYEQY
TRBV7-8	TRBJ2-1	few	ASRGLDWNEQF
TRBV27	TRBJ1-2	-	ASSLTRVPTNEYGYT
TRBV5-1	TRBJ2-1	many	ASSSGQGRHNEQF
TRBV20-1	TRBJ2-7	-	SAREVGQGSDEQY
TRBV3-1	TRBJ2-2	-	ASSQKGYTGELF
TRBV7-2	TRBJ1-5	few	ASSLSGHSNQPQH
TRBV5-6	TRBJ1-1	many	ASSLPETTEAF
TRBV6-1	TRBJ1-1	many	ASSDSDTYTEAF
TRBV5-8	TRBJ1-4	-	ASSTLIATNEKLF
TRBV5-5	TRBJ1-5	-	ASSRTVSALNQPQH
TRBV19	TRBJ2-3	-	ASSPIIPSGGTDTQY
TRBV3-1	TRBJ1-5	-	ASSLRGRGQPQH
TRBV5-1	TRBJ2-3	many	TSSLAGTGRTPDTQY
TRBV7-9	TRBJ1-1	many	ASSLGSVPMNTEAF
TRBV19	TRBJ1-6	few	ASSIPGDRTPLH
TRBV6-2/TRBV6-3	TRBJ1-5	few	ASSNNGPQPQH
TRBV27	TRBJ1-5	-	ASYPGTSNQPQH
TRBV7-8	TRBJ1-1	-	ASSLGGLGLNTEAF
TRBV6-2/TRBV6-3	TRBJ2-7	-	ASGGVSYEQY
TRBV5-1	TRBJ1-1	few	ASLQVPNTEAF
TRBV19	TRBJ1-4	-	ASRLTGQEEKLF
TRBV11-2	TRBJ1-2	many	ASSLVSGFGYT
TRBV29-1	TRBJ2-3	-	SVAGQGSDTQY
TRBV4-1	TRBJ1-2	few	ASTGLTTGNYGYT
TRBV5-1	TRBJ2-5	few	ASSFTDRGDIQETQY
TRBV12-3/TRBV12-4	TRBJ2-5	many	ASSRGPEKTQY
TRBV6-1	TRBJ1-4	few	ASRGSGATNEKLF
TRBV18	TRBJ1-1	-	ASSPLGFSGNTEAF
TRBV6-2/TRBV6-3	TRBJ1-5	-	ASEDRGNQPQH
TRBV6-2/TRBV6-3	TRBJ1-1	-	ASNPRELMNTEAF
TRBV19	TRBJ1-1	-	ASSISRVTEAF
TRBV19	TRBJ2-3	-	ASSISGAESTDTQY
TRBV28	TRBJ2-1	-	ASSPLTQRHEQF
TRBV11-2	TRBJ1-6	many	ASSLVGTAGPLH